The rows below give T cell receptor beta chains drawn from one sample of a study of post-analysis software for immune sequencing data. TCRdb analysed the PCR reads with MiXCR anew, one entry per CDR3 protein. In the table there are over 250,000 distinct CDR3 sequences, 35% to 40% of which are singletons. Sequences were obtained from blood. All receptors derive from a girl between 5 and 17 years old with multiple sclerosis. Both conserved end residues are part of each CDR3. The D gene is left open where the match is weak. Expanded clones get a size class; other rows say once, few or many, or leave the size out.

clone size	D gene	V gene	J gene	CDR3 DNA	CDR3 protein
.	.	TRBV15	TRBJ1-6	TGTACCACCAGCGGAGACAGGTTACCCTCCTATAATTCACCCCTCCACTTT	CTTSGDRLPSYNSPLHF
few	TRBD1	TRBV18	TRBJ1-1	TGTGCCAGCTCACCTGGACAGGGGGTATACACTGAAGCTTTCTTT	CASSPGQGVYTEAFF
few	.	TRBV5-1	TRBJ1-4	TGCGCCAGCAGCCGGGACCCGGGCCCGAATGAAAAACTGTTTTTT	CASSRDPGPNEKLFF
.	.	TRBV24-1	TRBJ1-2	TGTGCCACCAGTGAGGACCGGACGGGGGCCTATGGCTACACCTTC	CATSEDRTGAYGYTF
.	TRBD1	TRBV5-1	TRBJ2-7	TGCGCCAGCAGCCCCGGGACAGGGGAGGACGAGCAGTACTTC	CASSPGTGEDEQYF
many	.	TRBV5-8	TRBJ2-3	TGTGCCAGCAGACTTTCGTGGGACACAAGCACAGATACGCAGTATTTT	CASRLSWDTSTDTQYF
.	.	TRBV12-3/TRBV12-4	TRBJ2-2	TGTGCCAGCAGCTTACCAATAACCGGGGAGCTGTTTTTT	CASSLPITGELFF
.	TRBD2	TRBV5-1	TRBJ2-5	TGCGCCAGCAAGGCTAGCGGGAGAGGCTGGGAGACCCAGTACTTC	CASKASGRGWETQYF
many	TRBD2	TRBV5-1	TRBJ2-3	TGCGCCAGCAGCTTGGGACTAGCGGGAGCCACGACAGATACGCAGTATTTT	CASSLGLAGATTDTQYF
.	.	TRBV5-1	TRBJ2-5	TGCGCCAGCGCCCCGAACCGGGACTTACAAGAGACCCAGTACTTC	CASAPNRDLQETQYF
.	.	TRBV7-2	TRBJ1-5	TGTGCCAGCAGCCGGGCCAGGGAGGGCAATCAGCCCCAGCATTTT	CASSRAREGNQPQHF
few	TRBD1	TRBV9	TRBJ2-2	TGTGCCAGCAGCGACGGGACAGCTAACACCGGGGAGCTGTTTTTT	CASSDGTANTGELFF
few	.	TRBV4-1	TRBJ2-5	TGCGCCAGCAGCCAAGTTATAGCCCCAGAGACCCAGTACTTC	CASSQVIAPETQYF
many	.	TRBV4-1	TRBJ1-6	TGCGCCAGCAGCCAAAAGGCGACGGTGGGGAATTCACCCCTCCACTTT	CASSQKATVGNSPLHF
many	.	TRBV9	TRBJ2-3	TGTGCCAGCAGCGTAGGTCAGGGGGGTACGCAGTATTTT	CASSVGQGGTQYF